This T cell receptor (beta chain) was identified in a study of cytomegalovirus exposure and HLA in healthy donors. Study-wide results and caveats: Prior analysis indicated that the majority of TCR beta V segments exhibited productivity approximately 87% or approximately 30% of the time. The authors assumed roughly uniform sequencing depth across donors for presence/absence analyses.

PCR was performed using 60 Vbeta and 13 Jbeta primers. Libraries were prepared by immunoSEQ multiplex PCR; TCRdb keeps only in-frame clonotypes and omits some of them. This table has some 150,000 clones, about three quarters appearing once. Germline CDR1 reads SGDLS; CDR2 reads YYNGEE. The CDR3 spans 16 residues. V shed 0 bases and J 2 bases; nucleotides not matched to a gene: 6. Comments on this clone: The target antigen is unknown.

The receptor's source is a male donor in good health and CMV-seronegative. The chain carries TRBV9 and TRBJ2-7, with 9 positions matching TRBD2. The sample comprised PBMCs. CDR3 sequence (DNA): TGTGCCAGCAGCGTAGAGGCGGGAGGGAGACCCTACGAGCAGTACTTC. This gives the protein CASSVEAGGRPYEQYF.